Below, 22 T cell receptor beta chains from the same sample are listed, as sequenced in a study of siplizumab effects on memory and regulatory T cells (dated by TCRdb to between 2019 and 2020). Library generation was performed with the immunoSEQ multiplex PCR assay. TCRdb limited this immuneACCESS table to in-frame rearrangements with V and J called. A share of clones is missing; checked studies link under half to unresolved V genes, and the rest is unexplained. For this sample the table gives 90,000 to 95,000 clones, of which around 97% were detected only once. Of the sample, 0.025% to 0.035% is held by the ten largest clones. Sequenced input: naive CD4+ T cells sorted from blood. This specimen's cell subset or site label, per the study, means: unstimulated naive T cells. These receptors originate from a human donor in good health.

The CDR3 sequence is CAWKLAGSYNEQFF. The CDR3 coding sequence is TGTGCCTGGAAACTAGCGGGGAGTTACAATGAGCAGTTCTTC. The chain recombines TRBV30 with TRBJ2-1; 10 positions agree with TRBD2. The V segment lost 4 bases and the J segment 4 bases; nucleotides outside the gene matches: 4. This CDR3 has 14 residues. Per the germline V gene, CDR1 is GTSNPN and CDR2 is SVGIG (reference sequence).

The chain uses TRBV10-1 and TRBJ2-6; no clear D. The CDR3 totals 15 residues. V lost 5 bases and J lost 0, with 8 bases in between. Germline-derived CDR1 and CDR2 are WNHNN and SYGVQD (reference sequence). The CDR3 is CASSPSLSGANVLTF. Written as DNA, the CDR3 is TGCGCCAGCAGTCCCAGTCTCTCTGGGGCCAACGTCCTGACTTTC.

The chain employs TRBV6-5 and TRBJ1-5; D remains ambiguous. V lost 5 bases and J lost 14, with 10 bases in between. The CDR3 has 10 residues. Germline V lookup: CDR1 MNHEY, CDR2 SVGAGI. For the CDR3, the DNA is TGTGCCAGCAGTGATTTGGGAGAGCATTTT. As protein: CASSDLGEHF.

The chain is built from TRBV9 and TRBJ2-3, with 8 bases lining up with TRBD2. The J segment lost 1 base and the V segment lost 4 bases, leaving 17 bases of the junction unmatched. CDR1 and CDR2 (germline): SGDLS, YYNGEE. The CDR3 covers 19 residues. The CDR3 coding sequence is TGTGCCAGCAGCCGACGGGCCAGCGGGGGCTCCCTAGGCACAGATACGCAGTATTTT. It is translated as CASSRRASGGSLGTDTQYF.

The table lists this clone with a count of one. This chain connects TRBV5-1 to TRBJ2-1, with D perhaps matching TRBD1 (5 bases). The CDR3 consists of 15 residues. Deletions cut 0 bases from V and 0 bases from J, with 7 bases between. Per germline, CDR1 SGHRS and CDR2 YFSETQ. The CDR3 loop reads CASSLGGRSYNEQFF. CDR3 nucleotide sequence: TGCGCCAGCAGCTTGGGGGGCCGCTCCTACAATGAGCAGTTCTTC.

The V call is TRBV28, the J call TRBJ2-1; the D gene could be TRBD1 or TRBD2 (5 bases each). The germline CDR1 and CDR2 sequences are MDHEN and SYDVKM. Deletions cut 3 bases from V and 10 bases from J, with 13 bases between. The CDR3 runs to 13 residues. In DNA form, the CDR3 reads TGTGCCAGCAGTTTTCCACTCAGGGACGAGCAGTTCTTC. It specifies CASSFPLRDEQFF.

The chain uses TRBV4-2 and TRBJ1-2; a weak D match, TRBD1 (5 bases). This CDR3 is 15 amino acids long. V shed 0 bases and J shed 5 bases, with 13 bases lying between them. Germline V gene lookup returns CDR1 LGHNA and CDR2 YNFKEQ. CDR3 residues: CASSQDLEQEYGYTF. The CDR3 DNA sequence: TGTGCCAGCAGCCAAGATTTGGAACAGGAGTATGGCTACACCTTC.

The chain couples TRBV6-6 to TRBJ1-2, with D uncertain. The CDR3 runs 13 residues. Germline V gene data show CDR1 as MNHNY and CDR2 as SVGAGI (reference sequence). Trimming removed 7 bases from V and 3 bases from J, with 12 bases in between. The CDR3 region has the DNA TGTGCCAGCAAGCTAGCGACCGACTATGGCTACACCTTC. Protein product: CASKLATDYGYTF.

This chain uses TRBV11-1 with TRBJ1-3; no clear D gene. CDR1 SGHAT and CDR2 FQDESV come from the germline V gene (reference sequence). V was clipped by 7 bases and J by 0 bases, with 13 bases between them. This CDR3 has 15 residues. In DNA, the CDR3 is TGTGCCAGCACCATATCGGACGGCTCTGGAAACACCATATATTTT. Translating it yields CASTISDGSGNTIYF.

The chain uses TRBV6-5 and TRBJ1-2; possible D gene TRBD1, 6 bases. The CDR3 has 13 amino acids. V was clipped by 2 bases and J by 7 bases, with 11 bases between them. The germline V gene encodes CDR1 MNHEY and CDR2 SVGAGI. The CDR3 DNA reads TGTGCCAGCAGTTACCAGGGGAGAAGTGGCTACACCTTC. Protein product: CASSYQGRSGYTF.

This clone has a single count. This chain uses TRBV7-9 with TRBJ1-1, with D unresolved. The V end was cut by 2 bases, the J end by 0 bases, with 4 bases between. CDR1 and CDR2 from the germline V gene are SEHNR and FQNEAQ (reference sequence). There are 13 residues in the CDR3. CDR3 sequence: CASSLSLNTEAFF. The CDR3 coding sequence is TGTGCCAGCAGCTTATCTCTGAACACTGAAGCTTTCTTT.

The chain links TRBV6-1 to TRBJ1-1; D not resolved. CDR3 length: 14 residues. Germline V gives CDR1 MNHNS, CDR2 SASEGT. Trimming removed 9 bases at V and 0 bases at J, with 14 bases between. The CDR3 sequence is CASDPPAMNTEAFF. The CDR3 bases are TGTGCCAGTGACCCTCCCGCTATGAACACTGAAGCTTTCTTT.

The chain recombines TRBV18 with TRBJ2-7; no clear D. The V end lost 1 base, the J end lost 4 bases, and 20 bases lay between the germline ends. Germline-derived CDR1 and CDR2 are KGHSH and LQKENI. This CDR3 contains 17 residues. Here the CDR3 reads CASSPQAVKGRIYEQYF. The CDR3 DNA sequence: TGTGCCAGCTCACCACAGGCGGTAAAGGGTCGAATATACGAGCAGTACTTC.

The CDR3 bases are TGCAGCGCCCCGGGACAGCCGAACACTGAAGCTTTCTTT. It encodes CSAPGQPNTEAFF. The chain joins TRBV29-1 to TRBJ1-1; TRBD1 aligns across 7 bases. J was trimmed by 1 base and V by 7 bases; bases with no gene match: 6. This CDR3 has 13 amino acids. CDR1 is SQVTM and CDR2 is ANQGSEA in the germline V gene.

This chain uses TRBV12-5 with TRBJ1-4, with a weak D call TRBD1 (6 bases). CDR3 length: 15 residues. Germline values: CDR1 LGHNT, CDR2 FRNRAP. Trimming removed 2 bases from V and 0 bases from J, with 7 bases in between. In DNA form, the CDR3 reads TGTGCTAGTGGTTTGTACAGGGCAACTAATGAAAAACTGTTTTTT. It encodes CASGLYRATNEKLFF.

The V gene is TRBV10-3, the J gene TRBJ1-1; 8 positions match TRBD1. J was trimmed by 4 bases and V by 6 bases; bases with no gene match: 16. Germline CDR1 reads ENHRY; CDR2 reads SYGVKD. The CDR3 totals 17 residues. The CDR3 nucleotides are TGTGCCATCAGCCGAACCTCAACTGGACAGGGAGGCACTGAAGCTTTCTTT. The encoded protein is CAISRTSTGQGGTEAFF.

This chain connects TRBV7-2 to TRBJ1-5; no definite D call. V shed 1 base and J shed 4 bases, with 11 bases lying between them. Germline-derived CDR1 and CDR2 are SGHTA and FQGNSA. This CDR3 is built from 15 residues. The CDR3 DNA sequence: TGTGCCAGCAGCTTAGAAGGGCTGATTAATCAGCCCCAGCATTTT. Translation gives CASSLEGLINQPQHF.

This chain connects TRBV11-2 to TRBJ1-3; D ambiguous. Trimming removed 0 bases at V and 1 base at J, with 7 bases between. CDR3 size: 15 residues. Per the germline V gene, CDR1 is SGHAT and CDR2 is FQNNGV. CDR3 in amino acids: CASSLDRISGNTIYF. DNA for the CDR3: TGTGCCAGCAGCTTAGACAGGATTTCTGGAAACACCATATATTTT.

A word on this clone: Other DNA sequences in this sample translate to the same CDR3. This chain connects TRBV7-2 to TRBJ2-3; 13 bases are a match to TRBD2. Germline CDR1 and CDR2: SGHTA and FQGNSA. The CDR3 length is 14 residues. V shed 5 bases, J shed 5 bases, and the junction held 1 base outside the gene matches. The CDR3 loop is CASSRTSGGDTQYF. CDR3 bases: TGTGCCAGCAGCCGGACTAGCGGGGGAGATACGCAGTATTTT. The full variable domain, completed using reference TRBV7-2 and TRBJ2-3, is GAGVSQSPSNKVTEKGKDVELRCDPISGHTALYWYRQSLGQGLEFLIYFQGNSAPDKSGLPSDRFSAERTGGSVSTLTIQRTQQEDSAVYLCASSRTSGGDTQYFGPGTRLTVL.

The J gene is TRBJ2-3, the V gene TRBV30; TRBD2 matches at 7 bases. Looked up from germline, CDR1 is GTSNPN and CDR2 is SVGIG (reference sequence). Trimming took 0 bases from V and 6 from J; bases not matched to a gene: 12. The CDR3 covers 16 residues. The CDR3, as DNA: TGTGCCTGGAGTGTAGGGACTACCCCAGCGATGGATACGCAGTATTTT. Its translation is CAWSVGTTPAMDTQYF.

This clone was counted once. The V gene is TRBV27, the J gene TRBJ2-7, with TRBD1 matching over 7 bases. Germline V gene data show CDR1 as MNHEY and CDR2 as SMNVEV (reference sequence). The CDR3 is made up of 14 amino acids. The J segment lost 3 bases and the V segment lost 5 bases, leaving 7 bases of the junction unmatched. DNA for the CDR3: TGTGCCAGCAGTGGCCCGGGACAGTTCTACGAGCAGTACTTC. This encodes CASSGPGQFYEQYF.

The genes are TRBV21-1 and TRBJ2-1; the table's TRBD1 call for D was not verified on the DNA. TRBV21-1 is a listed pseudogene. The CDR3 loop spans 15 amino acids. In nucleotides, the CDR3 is TGTGCCAGCAGCAAAGGAAGACGGACAAACAATGAGCAGTTCTTC. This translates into CASSKGRRTNNEQFF.